These T cell receptor beta chains were read from a single sample in a study of cytomegalovirus exposure and HLA in healthy donors. Libraries were prepared by immunoSEQ multiplex PCR; TCRdb keeps only in-frame clonotypes and omits some of them. Of around 200,000 clones in the sample, about 81% are singletons; the top ten hold around 1.2%. What was sequenced was PBMCs. The receptors derive from a woman in her 30s in good health and CMV-seronegative. Each CDR3 is given with its conserved first and last residue. The order of the fields is V gene, J gene, CDR3 protein.

TRBV6-5	TRBJ1-5	CASSYDSVSNQPQHF
TRBV7-7	TRBJ2-5	CASSLGTGSETQYF
TRBV28	TRBJ1-1	CASSLTYGTGITEAFF
TRBV25-1	TRBJ2-5	CASSDPGQGIQETQYF
TRBV30	TRBJ2-7	CAWRQGTPGLLTYEQYF
TRBV5-1	TRBJ2-5	CASSLLGSASGQETQYF
TRBV10-3	TRBJ2-5	CAISDRGVGTQYF
TRBV29-1	TRBJ2-7	CSVTAGTKGHEQYF
TRBV29-1	TRBJ2-7	CSVVGLAESYEQYF
TRBV18	TRBJ1-2	CASSPPQTGRGKGYTF
TRBV5-4	TRBJ2-4	CASSLPGAGGNIQYF
TRBV2	TRBJ1-3	CASMRGQISGNTIYF
TRBV18	TRBJ1-6	CASSTGAGYNSPLHF
TRBV15	TRBJ2-3	CATSRERGSTDTQYF
TRBV6-5	TRBJ2-7	CASSPSGSLYEQYF
TRBV6-1	TRBJ2-7	CASSAVSGTGRYEQYF
TRBV19	TRBJ2-7	CASSPGTAYEQYF
TRBV19	TRBJ1-5	CASRVGDREGQPQHF
TRBV7-2	TRBJ1-2	CASRLQVYGYTF
TRBV4-1	TRBJ2-7	CASSQVGYDSYEQYF
TRBV6-1	TRBJ1-6	CASSELPLSASTLHF
TRBV2	TRBJ2-1	CASLAGVNNEQFF
TRBV4-2	TRBJ1-1	CASSQGGQGATEAFF
TRBV28	TRBJ1-2	CASRLTGRHNGYTF
TRBV11-2	TRBJ1-2	CASSRGIGYTF
TRBV10-1	TRBJ1-6	CASSLDRAGNSPLHF
TRBV11-2	TRBJ1-5	CASSWGDRGNQPQHF
TRBV2	TRBJ2-2	CASSEASRGLFF
TRBV28	TRBJ2-3	CASNKQGASTDTQYF
TRBV6-1	TRBJ2-2	CASITGGFNTGELFF
TRBV5-1	TRBJ2-5	CASSLFSGGQETQYF
TRBV15	TRBJ1-4	CATTPTGGNEKLFF
TRBV6-5	TRBJ2-7	CASSSSGTGAVEQYF
TRBV5-4	TRBJ2-3	CASSLGLAGASSTDTQYF
TRBV6-1	TRBJ1-2	CASSEPEGYGQGSYGYTF
TRBV2	TRBJ2-7	CASSDTGQGVEQYF
TRBV5-1	TRBJ2-3	CASSLGTGGTDTQYF
TRBV4-1	TRBJ1-5	CASSQEQGGAQPQHF
TRBV2	TRBJ1-1	CASGRDRGTEAFF
TRBV28	TRBJ1-4	CASSSGQGHEKLFF
TRBV27	TRBJ2-3	CASSSDLTVSTDTQYF
TRBV4-1	TRBJ1-1	CASSRPRGMDTEAFF
TRBV9	TRBJ2-7	CASSVRTGGLGSYEQYF
TRBV25-1	TRBJ2-3	CATAKREGLTDTQYF
TRBV9	TRBJ1-5	CASSAQVNQPQHF
TRBV5-1	TRBJ2-3	CASSLSRTGGTDTQYF
TRBV27	TRBJ2-1	CASSLSALAVYNEQFF
TRBV30	TRBJ1-3	CAWSGQSSGNTIYF
TRBV19	TRBJ2-7	CASKIFGLGPYEQYF
TRBV18	TRBJ1-1	CASSPGQNTEAFF
TRBV6-5	TRBJ1-1	CASSTGLLNTEAFF
TRBV30	TRBJ1-5	CAWSNCGNQPQHF
TRBV2	TRBJ2-7	CASRLTPVEQYF
TRBV7-7	TRBJ2-3	CASSQGLAEGDTQYF